Below are 21 T cell receptor beta chains sequenced from a single sample in a study of T cell repertoires in cytomegalovirus infection (dated by TCRdb to the late 2010s). TCRdb lists the instrument as Illumina HiSeq 1500. TCRdb reprocessing: public reads trimmed at Q25 with fastp, clones called with MiXCR, in-frame beta chains kept. Every entry covers one CDR3 protein and lists the most common genes and DNA from its rows. For this sample there are around 260,000 distinct CDR3 sequences; around 8.7% appear just once. The ten largest clones take up over 12% of the sample. The specimen was PBMCs. The receptors stem from a human donor in good health (CMV status not recorded). Some clones in this sample may be carry-over from other donors' samples.

This chain links TRBV20-1 with TRBJ1-1, with no clear D. V dropped 2 bases and J dropped 0 bases, with 10 bases sitting between them. CDR3 length: 14 amino acids. Germline values: CDR1 DFQATT, CDR2 SNEGSKA (reference sequence). The CDR3 loop reads CSARLPGVNTEAFF. The CDR3 bases are TGCAGTGCTAGATTGCCCGGGGTGAACACTGAAGCTTTCTTT.

In its sample, this clonotype was seen many times. The chain combines TRBV7-2 with TRBJ2-4, with a tentative D call TRBD1 (6 bases). The CDR3 contains 14 residues. From germline, CDR1 is SGHTA and CDR2 FQGNSA. V was clipped by 4 bases and J by 6 bases, with 13 bases between them. CDR3 sequence: CASSYLDSTNIQYF. For the CDR3, the DNA is TGTGCCAGCAGCTACTTGGACAGCACAAACATTCAGTACTTC.

This clonotype has ten or more counts. This chain joins TRBV12-3 or TRBV12-4 and TRBJ1-5; 9 bases line up with TRBD1. This CDR3 contains 17 residues. After removal of 2 bases from V and 2 bases from J, the junction contained 7 bases not matched to a gene. CDR3: CASSLSRQGVGNQPQHF. The CDR3 region has the DNA TGTGCCAGCAGTTTATCCCGACAGGGGGTAGGCAATCAGCCCCAGCATTTT.

The table lists this clonotype with a few counts. V is TRBV20-1 and J is TRBJ1-3; D not resolved. With 5 bases removed from V and 4 bases from J, the gap between germline ends came to 15 bases. Germline values: CDR1 DFQATT, CDR2 SNEGSKA (reference sequence). This CDR3 contains 14 residues. The CDR3 bases are TGCAGTGCTCCCTGGCCCCAACGGGGAAACACCATATATTTT. Protein sequence: CSAPWPQRGNTIYF.

V and J are TRBV2 and TRBJ1-3; no clear D. With 2 bases removed from V and 1 base from J, the gap between germline ends came to 9 bases. Germline V gene sequence: CDR1 SNHLY, CDR2 FYNNEI. The CDR3 runs to 15 residues. The chain's CDR3 is CASSETLGSGNTIYF. The CDR3 DNA sequence: TGTGCCAGCAGTGAAACGCTGGGTTCTGGAAACACCATATATTTT.

This clonotype showed up many times. CDR3 DNA: TGTGCCAGCAGTTACTTACAGGCTGGGGATAACTATGGCTACACCTTC. Its translation is CASSYLQAGDNYGYTF. The chain uses TRBV6-6 and TRBJ1-2, with D tentatively TRBD1 (5 bases). The CDR3 loop spans 16 amino acids. Trimming took off 1 base at V and 1 base at J, with 13 bases between the two ends. The germline V gene encodes CDR1 MNHNY and CDR2 SVGAGI (reference sequence).

This clonotype turned up a few times. The chain recombines TRBV5-5 with TRBJ2-5; tentative D call: TRBD1 (6 bases). The V end lost 4 bases, the J end lost 2 bases, and 15 bases lay between the germline ends. CDR3 length: 15 amino acids. Per germline, CDR1 SGHKS and CDR2 YYEKEE (reference sequence). The CDR3: CASSTIGQLQETQYF. The CDR3, as DNA: TGTGCCAGCAGCACCATTGGACAGTTACAAGAGACCCAGTACTTC.

This clonotype was counted at least ten times. The chain recombines TRBV28 with TRBJ1-2; D unclear. The germline CDR1 and CDR2 sequences are MDHEN and SYDVKM. The CDR3 sequence is 13 residues long. V lost 9 bases to trimming and J lost 2 bases, with 13 bases between them. For the CDR3, the DNA is TGTGCCAGTTTCAGCAAAGCAAACTATGGCTACACCTTC. It yields the protein CASFSKANYGYTF.

This clonotype has ten or more counts. The V and J genes are TRBV7-2 and TRBJ1-2; 8 bases align to TRBD1. V lost 1 base, J lost 6 bases, and 7 bases stayed unmatched. The germline gives CDR1 SGHTA, CDR2 FQGNSA. The CDR3 runs to 15 residues. The CDR3 region has the DNA TGTGCCAGCAGCTTAGTCCCTGGACAGGGCGATGGCTACACCTTC. Translated: CASSLVPGQGDGYTF.

This clonotype showed up just a few times. V usage is TRBV27 and J usage is TRBJ1-4; D possibly corresponds to TRBD1 (5 bases). V shed 8 bases and J shed 11 bases, with 24 bases lying between them. From germline, CDR1 is MNHEY and CDR2 SMNVEV (reference sequence). CDR3 length equals 15 residues. In nucleotides, the CDR3 is TGTGCCAGCGCAAGGAAAGGGGACGGCGTAACGAAACTGTTTTTT. Encoded protein: CASARKGDGVTKLFF. Complete variable domain (other parts from reference TRBV27 and TRBJ1-4): EAQVTQNPRYLITVTGKKLTVTCSQNMNHEYMSWYRQDPGLGLRQIYYSMNVEVTDKGDVPEGYKVSRKEKRNFPLILESPSPNQTSLYFCASARKGDGVTKLFFGSGTQLSVL.

This clonotype was found many times. J is TRBJ2-7 and V is TRBV7-6; unclear D gene. The CDR3 spans 15 residues. V dropped 5 bases and J dropped 7 bases, with 21 bases sitting between them. CDR1 SGHVS and CDR2 FNYEAQ come from the germline V gene. The CDR3 sequence: CASSPTASNFGEQYF. CDR3 in DNA: TGTGCCAGCAGCCCTACAGCTTCTAACTTTGGGGAGCAGTACTTC.

The rearrangement joins TRBV6-2 or TRBV6-3 to TRBJ2-3; no clear D. The CDR3 loop spans 13 amino acids. Germline V CDR1 and CDR2: MNHEY, SVGEGT. V was pared by 5 bases and J by 2 bases, with 8 bases between. The CDR3 loop is CASSPDTTDTQYF. DNA of the CDR3: TGTGCCAGCAGTCCCGACACCACAGATACGCAGTATTTT.

This clonotype was detected many times. V and J are TRBV12-3 or TRBV12-4 and TRBJ2-7, with a tentative D call TRBD2 (5 bases). The CDR3 loop spans 15 amino acids. The V end lost 4 bases, the J end lost 4 bases, and 17 bases lay between the germline ends. Here the CDR3 DNA reads TGTGCCAGCAGTTACAGCGGAGCCCCCCCTTACGAGCAGTACTTC. Translation: CASSYSGAPPYEQYF.

This clonotype was recorded at least ten times. The gene calls are TRBV5-6 and TRBJ2-7; D remains ambiguous. Germline V CDR1 and CDR2: SGHDT, YYEEEE. V was trimmed by 0 bases and J by 1 base, leaving 8 bases between them. The CDR3 is made up of 14 amino acids. CDR3 sequence reads: CASSLGFPSYEQYF. Here the CDR3 DNA reads TGTGCCAGCAGCTTGGGGTTCCCGTCCTACGAGCAGTACTTC.

This clonotype was counted many times. The chain carries TRBV6-2 or TRBV6-3 and TRBJ2-7; maybe TRBD2 (5 bases). The V end was cut by 5 bases, the J end by 0 bases, with 11 bases between. The germline CDR1 and CDR2 sequences are MNHEY and SVGEGT. The CDR3 length is 14 residues. The CDR3: CASSRLGVSYEQYF. The DNA for the CDR3 is TGTGCCAGCAGTCGGCTGGGAGTCTCCTACGAGCAGTACTTC.

This clonotype was seen more than once but under ten times. The chain links TRBV13 to TRBJ2-7; D ambiguous. Germline values: CDR1 PRHDT, CDR2 FYEKMQ (reference sequence). The CDR3 is made up of 14 amino acids. Trimming stripped 1 base from V and 3 bases from J, with 10 bases between. CDR3 DNA: TGTGCCAGCAGCTTAGAGCTGGCGAGCTACGAGCAGTACTTC. Translating gives CASSLELASYEQYF. The full variable domain, completed using reference TRBV13 and TRBJ2-7, is AAGVIQSPRHLIKEKRETATLKCYPIPRHDTVYWYQQGPGQDPQFLISFYEKMQSDKGSIPDRFSAQQFSDYHSELNMSSLELGDSALYFCASSLELASYEQYFGPGTRLTVT.

This clonotype was seen more than once but under ten times. V is TRBV28 and J is TRBJ1-1, with D perhaps TRBD1 (5 bases). Germline V gene sequence: CDR1 MDHEN, CDR2 SYDVKM. V was clipped by 2 bases and J by 1 base, with 11 bases between them. The CDR3 is 15 amino acids. The CDR3 DNA is TGTGCCAGCAGTTTAACAGGACGCCGGAACACTGAAGCTTTCTTT. Protein sequence: CASSLTGRRNTEAFF.

This clonotype was counted between two and nine times. The rearrangement joins TRBV7-2 to TRBJ1-2; 7 bases are a match to TRBD1. The CDR3 spans 17 residues. V shed 4 bases, J shed 2 bases, and the junction held 13 bases outside the gene matches. Germline assignment: CDR1 SGHTA and CDR2 FQGNSA. The CDR3 sequence: CASSSPRDSQKNYGYTF. The CDR3 coding sequence is TGTGCCAGCAGCTCACCCCGGGACAGCCAAAAAAACTATGGCTACACCTTC.

This clonotype was recorded at least ten times. V is TRBV7-2 and J is TRBJ1-1; TRBD1 might be the D (5 bases). Between the trimmed V and J ends, which lost 5 bases and 4 bases, there was a span of 17 bases. The germline CDR1 and CDR2 sequences are SGHTA and FQGNSA. The CDR3 loop spans 15 amino acids. CDR3 residues: CASSPPGTSATEAFF. The CDR3, as DNA: TGTGCCAGCAGCCCTCCCGGGACCAGCGCCACTGAAGCTTTCTTT. Full variable domain (remainder filled in from reference TRBV7-2 and TRBJ1-1): GAGVSQSPSNKVTEKGKDVELRCDPISGHTALYWYRQSLGQGLEFLIYFQGNSAPDKSGLPSDRFSAERTGGSVSTLTIQRTQQEDSAVYLCASSPPGTSATEAFFGQGTRLTVV.

This clonotype was counted ten times or more. The chain joins TRBV7-8 to TRBJ2-5; TRBD2 aligns across 13 bases. Germline CDR1 and CDR2: SGHVS and FQNEAQ. Unmatched junction bases numbered 3, after V lost 3 bases and J lost 5 bases. There are 15 residues in the CDR3. CDR3 DNA sequence: TGTGCCAGCAGCTTTGGACTAGCGGGGGAGGAGACCCAGTACTTC. Translated, it gives CASSFGLAGEETQYF.

As regards this clonotype: A much larger clone lies a single base off, so this may be a read error. The rearrangement uses TRBV7-9 and TRBJ2-5; perhaps TRBD2 as D (6 bases). Germline assignment: CDR1 SEHNR and CDR2 FQNEAQ (reference sequence). V gave up 4 bases and J gave up 5 bases, with 20 bases separating them. This CDR3 is built from 16 residues. The CDR3 reads CASSYGPGLAGETQYF. The CDR3 region has the DNA TGTGCCAGCAGCTATGGACCGGGACTGGCGGGGGAGACCCAGTACTTC.